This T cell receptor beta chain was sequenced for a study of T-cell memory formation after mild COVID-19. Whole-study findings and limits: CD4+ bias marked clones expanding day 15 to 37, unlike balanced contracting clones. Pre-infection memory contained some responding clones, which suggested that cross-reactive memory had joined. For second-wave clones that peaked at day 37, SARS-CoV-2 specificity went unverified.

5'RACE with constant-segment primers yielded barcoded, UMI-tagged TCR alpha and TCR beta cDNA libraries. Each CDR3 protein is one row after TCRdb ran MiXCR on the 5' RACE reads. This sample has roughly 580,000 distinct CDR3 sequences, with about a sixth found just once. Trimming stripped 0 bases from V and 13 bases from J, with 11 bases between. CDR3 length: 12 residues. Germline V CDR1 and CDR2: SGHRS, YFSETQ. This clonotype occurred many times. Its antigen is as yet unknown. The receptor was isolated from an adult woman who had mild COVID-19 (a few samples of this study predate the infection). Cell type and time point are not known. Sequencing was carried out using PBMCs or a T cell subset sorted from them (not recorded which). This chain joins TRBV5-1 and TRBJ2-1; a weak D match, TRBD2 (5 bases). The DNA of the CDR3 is TGCGCCAGCAGCTTGGTATCGGAGGAACAGTTCTTC. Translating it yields CASSLVSEEQFF.